This T cell receptor beta chain comes out of a study of blood T cell repertoires in COVID-19. Only a few counts were recorded for this clone. Original processing methods: Amplification from reference gene primers served as the basis for estimated nucleated cell counts. Here immunoSEQ multiplex PCR was the method, and the copy in TCRdb shows in-frame clones only, minus some. Clone size and V and J calls were adopted from that table, with D and trimming inferred from the DNA. The sample consists of approximately 470,000 clones, 75% to 90% of them appearing once. The CDR3 is 17 amino acids. The germline V gene encodes CDR1 GTSNPN and CDR2 SVGIG (reference sequence). Unmatched junction bases numbered 15, after V lost 4 bases and J lost 4 bases. The study assigned cohorts using participant-reported clinical history. The study counted Cohort 3 donors as recovered given two negative PCRs, clearance, or symptom resolution.

This sequence joins TRBV30 and TRBJ1-5, with 8 bases that match TRBD1. The sample consisted of PBMCs or T cells enriched from blood (not recorded which). The source is a woman aged 18-29 years who had recovered from COVID-19. CDR3 DNA: TGTGCCTGGACCTTAAAGGCGGCAGGGGGCGAGAATCAGCCCCAGCATTTT. It specifies CAWTLKAAGGENQPQHF.